The clone carrying this T cell receptor beta chain came up once. Its antigen is unknown. The sample belongs to a study of shared clonotypes between healthy human individuals. Study-level points and caveats: Of the naive CD4 clonotypes, roughly 5.2% were shared across a few donors. Sequencing depth was expected to influence donor clonotype sharing. Naive subsets generally had larger estimated richness than memory subsets.

TCRdb's copy holds only in-frame clones and misses some; the assay was immunoSEQ multiplex PCR. The sample holds more than 550,000 clones, roughly 91% seen once. The sequenced material came from memory CD8+ T cells from PBMCs. Noted subset: CD45RO+ cells pooled with CCR7-negative TemRA cells. The sequence derives from a man aged 18 to 29 in good health. Some clones in this sample may be carry-over from other donors' samples.

The DNA of the CDR3 is TGTGCCAGCAGTTTCCAGGGATGGGCCTATGGCTACACCTTC. Amino acid sequence: CASSFQGWAYGYTF. The chain couples TRBV28 to TRBJ1-2; a possible D gene is TRBD1 (5 bases). The length of the CDR3 is 14 residues. Trimming cost V 3 bases and J 4 bases, with 12 bases left between them. CDR1 is MDHEN and CDR2 is SYDVKM in the germline V gene.